Below are 3 T cell receptor beta chains sequenced from a single sample in a study of blood T cell repertoires in COVID-19. Clones were read by immunoSEQ multiplex PCR, and TCRdb kept only the in-frame ones, dropping some. The table includes approximately 330,000 clones, approximately 86% detected once. Sequenced material: peripheral blood. All receptors derive from a man aged 30-40 years with COVID-19, enrolled during active disease.

The chain uses TRBV11-2 and TRBJ1-5, with 7 bases lining up with TRBD1. Trimming at V came to 1 base and at J to 6 bases, leaving 9 bases not matched to a gene. The germline gives CDR1 SGHAT, CDR2 FQNNGV. CDR3 length: 16 amino acids. The DNA of the CDR3 is TGTGCCAGCAGCTTAGGTGGGGGACAGTGGCTTCAGCCCCAGCATTTT. It translates to CASSLGGGQWLQPQHF.

This chain links TRBV4-1 with TRBJ1-1, with TRBD1 identical over 7 bases. V lost 2 bases, J lost 1 base, and 4 bases stayed unmatched. This CDR3 comprises 15 residues. Germline CDR1 is MGHRA and CDR2 is YSYEKL. CDR3 nucleotide sequence: TGCGCCAGCAGCCAAAGGACAGGATCGAACACTGAAGCTTTCTTT. Amino acids: CASSQRTGSNTEAFF.

The chain's CDR3 is CASSFLQKNYGYTF. In DNA, the CDR3 is TGTGCCAGCAGTTTCTTACAAAAAAACTATGGCTACACCTTC. The J gene is TRBJ1-2, the V gene TRBV28, with D uncertain. V was trimmed by 3 bases and J by 2 bases, leaving 10 bases between them. This CDR3 spans 14 amino acids. Germline V gives CDR1 MDHEN, CDR2 SYDVKM.